A selection of T cell receptor beta chains follows, all from one sample in a study of blood T cell repertoires in COVID-19. Clones were sequenced by immunoSEQ multiplex PCR, and TCRdb holds only the in-frame ones, with some missing. The table has almost 400,000 clones, 85% to 90% seen once. The sample consisted of PBMCs or T cells enriched from blood (not recorded which). The receptor set was obtained from a woman aged 25 to 39 with acute COVID-19. CDR3s include the opening cysteine and the closing phenylalanine or tryptophan. A D gene is named only where the DNA matches it firmly. A row's size may be missing; if present it is once, few, many or a size class.

j_gene: TRBJ2-1; d_gene: TRBD2; abundance: many; v_gene: TRBV6-4; CDR3nt: TGTGCCAGCAGCGCTTCCAGCGGGGGGGGTTATGAGCAGTTCTTC; CDR3aa: CASSASSGGGYEQFF
j_gene: TRBJ2-3; d_gene: TRBD2; abundance: NA; v_gene: TRBV7-8; CDR3nt: TGTGCCAGCAGCCGATATGGGGCGGGGGAAGCAGATACGCAGTATTTT; CDR3aa: CASSRYGAGEADTQYF
j_gene: TRBJ1-5; d_gene: NA; abundance: NA; v_gene: TRBV7-2; CDR3nt: TGTGCCAGCAGCCGCGAGACAGGCTACAATCAGCCCCAGCATTTT; CDR3aa: CASSRETGYNQPQHF
j_gene: TRBJ2-7; d_gene: TRBD2; abundance: NA; v_gene: TRBV4-3; CDR3nt: TGCGCCAGCAGCCAAGATCACGGCCAGCGGGGGTACGAGCAGTACTTC; CDR3aa: CASSQDHGQRGYEQYF
j_gene: TRBJ1-2; d_gene: NA; abundance: NA; v_gene: TRBV9; CDR3nt: TGTGCCAGCAGCGGCGATCTGTTGGGCTACACCTTC; CDR3aa: CASSGDLLGYTF
j_gene: TRBJ2-7; d_gene: TRBD1; abundance: NA; v_gene: TRBV19; CDR3nt: TGTGCCAGTAGTATGATTGGGACAGGGTTTTCTTTCGCCTACGAGCAGTACTTC; CDR3aa: CASSMIGTGFSFAYEQYF
j_gene: TRBJ1-3; d_gene: NA; abundance: NA; v_gene: TRBV11-2; CDR3nt: TGTGCCAGCAGCAAATGGGCGTTAGAGTCTGGAAACACCATATATTTT; CDR3aa: CASSKWALESGNTIYF
j_gene: TRBJ2-6; d_gene: TRBD1; abundance: NA; v_gene: TRBV9; CDR3nt: TGTGCCAGCAGCTCCCAGGGACAGTTTCCCTCTGGGGCCAACGTCCTGACTTTC; CDR3aa: CASSSQGQFPSGANVLTF
j_gene: TRBJ1-2; d_gene: NA; abundance: NA; v_gene: TRBV6-5; CDR3nt: TGTGCCAGCGAGCGGACAGTGGGGAACTATGGCTACACCTTC; CDR3aa: CASERTVGNYGYTF
j_gene: TRBJ1-6; d_gene: NA; abundance: NA; v_gene: TRBV12-3/TRBV12-4; CDR3nt: TGTGCCAGCCGGAGAGGGTATAATTCACCCCTCCACTTT; CDR3aa: CASRRGYNSPLHF
j_gene: TRBJ2-1; d_gene: TRBD2; abundance: NA; v_gene: TRBV18; CDR3nt: TGTGCCAGCTCATCTTCAACCAGCGGGGGGGCTAATAATGAGCAGTTCTTC; CDR3aa: CASSSSTSGGANNEQFF